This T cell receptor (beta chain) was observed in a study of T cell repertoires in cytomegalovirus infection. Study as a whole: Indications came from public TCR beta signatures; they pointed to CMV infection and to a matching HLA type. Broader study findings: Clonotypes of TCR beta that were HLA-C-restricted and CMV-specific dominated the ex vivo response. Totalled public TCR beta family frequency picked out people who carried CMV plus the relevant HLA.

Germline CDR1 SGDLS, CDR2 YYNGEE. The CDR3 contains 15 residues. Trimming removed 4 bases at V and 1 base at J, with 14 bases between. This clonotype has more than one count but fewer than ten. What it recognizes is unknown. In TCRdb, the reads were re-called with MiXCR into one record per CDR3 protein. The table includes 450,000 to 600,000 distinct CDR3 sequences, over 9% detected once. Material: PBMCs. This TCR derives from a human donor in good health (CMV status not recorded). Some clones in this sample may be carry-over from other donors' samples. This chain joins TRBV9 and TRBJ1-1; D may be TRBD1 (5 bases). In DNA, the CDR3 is TGTGCCAGCAGCCCACACCCGGGGACGAACACTGAAGCTTTCTTT. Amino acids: CASSPHPGTNTEAFF.